This is a list of T cell receptor beta chains from one sample in a study of a mutant IDH1 vaccine in newly diagnosed glioma. No antigen has been identified for these receptors. Clones were sequenced by immunoSEQ multiplex PCR, and TCRdb holds only the in-frame ones, with some missing. Here the sample spans about 37,000 clones, about 80% being singletons. The source was PBMCs, collected from a glioma patient whose treatment included an IDH1 peptide vaccine. Receptor source: a man aged 25-45 years with glioma. Each CDR3 is given with its conserved first and last residue. A D gene is named only where the DNA matches it firmly. Clone size is shown for a subset of rows, as once, few, many or a class of expanded clone.

NA	TRBV2	TRBD1	TRBJ1-1	TGTGCCAGAACAGGGGTCGATCGGACTGAAGCTTTCTTT	CARTGVDRTEAFF
NA	TRBV5-4	TRBD2	TRBJ2-1	TGTGCCAGCAGCCCCGGTAGCGGGAGGATCAATGAGCAGTTCTTC	CASSPGSGRINEQFF
NA	TRBV2	TRBD2	TRBJ2-7	TGTGCCAGCAGTGGCCCCGGGACTAGCGTCGACGAGCAGTACTTC	CASSGPGTSVDEQYF
NA	TRBV23-1	TRBD2	TRBJ2-7	TGCGCCAGCAGTCACCGGACTAGCGGCCACGAGCAGTACTTC	CASSHRTSGHEQYF
NA	TRBV11-3	TRBD1	TRBJ2-1	TGTGCCAGCAGTCAACAGGGGTCTGAGCAGTTCTTC	CASSQQGSEQFF
NA	TRBV30	NA	TRBJ1-2	TGTGCCTGGAGTGACAGCGTCTATGGCTACACCTTC	CAWSDSVYGYTF
NA	TRBV6-1	NA	TRBJ1-2	TGTGCCAGCAGTGATTATGCAGGGAGTAACTATGGCTACACCTTC	CASSDYAGSNYGYTF
NA	TRBV19	NA	TRBJ2-7	TGTGCCAGTAGTTCCCCTGGCGGGACCCGTTACGAGCAGTACTTC	CASSSPGGTRYEQYF
NA	TRBV30	NA	TRBJ1-5	TGTGCCTGGGGCCCTGCTAGCAATCAGCCCCAGCATTTT	CAWGPASNQPQHF
NA	TRBV5-1	NA	TRBJ2-3	TGCGCCAGCAGCGTAGCCGGGCCTGAGGATACGCAGTATTTT	CASSVAGPEDTQYF
once	TRBV4-1	NA	TRBJ2-7	TGCGCCAGCAGCCCTTCCATCCGTCTTAACGAGCAGTACTTC	CASSPSIRLNEQYF
NA	TRBV5-6	TRBD1	TRBJ2-2	TGTGCCAGCAGCCTTAGGGACAGGGTAAACACCGGGGAGCTGTTTTTT	CASSLRDRVNTGELFF
NA	TRBV7-2	TRBD2	TRBJ2-1	TGTGCCAGCCGGCCCCGGGGGGGGTACAATGAGCAGTTCTTC	CASRPRGGYNEQFF
once	TRBV10-2	TRBD2	TRBJ2-1	TGCGCCAGCAGTCAAACGACGGGACTAGCGGGATTCAATGAGCAGTTCTTC	CASSQTTGLAGFNEQFF
medium-sized	TRBV19	NA	TRBJ2-7	TGTGCCAGTAGTATAACAGCTAGCGCTTGGGAGCAGTACTTC	CASSITASAWEQYF
NA	TRBV5-6	NA	TRBJ2-1	TGTGCCAGCAGCTTGATAGGAGGGGACAATGAGCAGTTCTTC	CASSLIGGDNEQFF
NA	TRBV19	TRBD2	TRBJ2-7	TGTGCCAGTAGTGGGGGACTAGGCTCCTACGAGCAGTACTTC	CASSGGLGSYEQYF
NA	TRBV9	NA	TRBJ1-2	TGTGCCAGCAGCGTAGCTCAACTGGGTCCGGGGAAATATGGCTACACCTTC	CASSVAQLGPGKYGYTF
NA	TRBV7-3	NA	TRBJ1-1	TGTGCCAGCAGTATTTTTGAGGGAACTGAAGCTTTCTTT	CASSIFEGTEAFF
NA	TRBV27	NA	TRBJ1-5	TGTGCCAGCAGTCCCCGGCGGGGGCGCGATCAGCCCCAGCATTTT	CASSPRRGRDQPQHF
NA	TRBV19	NA	TRBJ1-1	TGTGCCAGTAGTATAACAATGAACACTGAAGCTTTCTTT	CASSITMNTEAFF
NA	TRBV19	TRBD1	TRBJ1-5	TGTGCCAGTACTGACAGGGGGCGAGCGTATAGCAATCAGCCCCAGCATTTT	CASTDRGRAYSNQPQHF
NA	TRBV5-1	NA	TRBJ1-4	TGCGCCAGCAGCTGGCTAGGACGAGAAAAACTGTTTTTT	CASSWLGREKLFF
NA	TRBV6-1	TRBD1	TRBJ1-5	TGTGCCAGCAGTGAAGTGGTAGGGGACAGGGGGACTCAGCCCCAGCATTTT	CASSEVVGDRGTQPQHF
NA	TRBV6-1	NA	TRBJ2-7	TGTGCCAGCAGTGAAGCAAGGCGGACTCTCACCTACGAGCAGTACTTC	CASSEARRTLTYEQYF
NA	TRBV7-2	NA	TRBJ2-3	TGTGCCAGCAGCTTAATAGTAGATACGCAGTATTTT	CASSLIVDTQYF
NA	TRBV19	TRBD2	TRBJ2-1	TGTGCCAGTAGTATAGGACTAGCGCGCCAATGGGAGCAGTTCTTC	CASSIGLARQWEQFF
NA	TRBV7-8	TRBD1	TRBJ1-1	TGTGCCAGCAGCCTACAGGGGGTTCGCACTGAAGCTTTCTTT	CASSLQGVRTEAFF
NA	TRBV5-1	NA	TRBJ2-3	TGCGCCAGCAGCCCGGGGATGATAGATACGCAGTATTTT	CASSPGMIDTQYF